This TCR beta chain was captured in a study of CD8+CD57+ T cells in acquired aplastic anemia. Genomic DNA constituted the template upon which TCR beta VDJ and CDR3 profiling was performed. One entry per CDR3 protein, called by TCRdb with MiXCR from the reads. The sample has approximately 250,000 distinct CDR3 sequences; around 82% are singletons. Whoever was chosen for sequencing had shown CD8+CD57+ cell expansion by flow cytometry. All patients were therapy-naive when blood was sampled. Notes on the study in general: Patients and controls shared under 30 CD8+ CDR3 sequences, highly expressed in patients.

V was trimmed by 5 bases and J by 1 base, leaving 8 bases between them. This CDR3 contains 13 residues. Germline V gene lookup returns CDR1 LNHDA and CDR2 SQIVND (reference sequence). With respect to this clonotype: What it binds is unknown.

Material: sorted CD4+, CD8+, or CD8+CD57+ T cells (not recorded which) from PBMCs. The sequence was obtained from a human donor with aplastic anemia. V gene TRBV19 combines with J gene TRBJ2-5; the D call may be TRBD1 or TRBD2 (5 bases each). The CDR3 region has the DNA TGTGCCAGTAGTTCAGGGAGCCAAGAGACCCAGTACTTC. Translated, it gives CASSSGSQETQYF.